This TCR beta chain came from a study of OX40 agonist ivuxolimab in advanced cancers. Overall study: Under the entry rules, prior anti-PD-1, anti-PD-L1 or anti-CTLA-4 therapy was allowed, and 40% had some.

The method was immunoSEQ multiplex PCR; TCRdb's version includes in-frame clones alone and lacks a portion of them. The sample lists over 75,000 clones, around 87% occurring once. This clone appeared a few times. The sequencing used CD4+ or CD8+ T cells sorted from blood, collected in a trial of the OX40 agonist ivuxolimab. The receptor was derived from an adult with an advanced solid tumor such as melanoma, head and neck, liver or kidney cancer.

The CDR3 sequence: CASSLEGTLEGYTF. CDR3 DNA: TGCGCCAGCAGCTTGGAGGGAACCCTGGAAGGCTACACCTTC. J is TRBJ1-2 and V is TRBV5-1; D ambiguous. Germline V gene lookup returns CDR1 SGHRS and CDR2 YFSETQ. The CDR3 has 14 amino acids. V lost 0 bases to trimming and J lost 8 bases, with 14 bases between them. The full variable domain, its missing parts supplied by reference TRBV5-1 and TRBJ1-2, is KAGVTQTPRYLIKTRGQQVTLSCSPISGHRSVSWYQQTPGQGLQFLFEYFSETQRNKGNFPGRFSGRQFSNSRSEMNVSTLELGDSALYLCASSLEGTLEGYTFGSGTRLTVV.